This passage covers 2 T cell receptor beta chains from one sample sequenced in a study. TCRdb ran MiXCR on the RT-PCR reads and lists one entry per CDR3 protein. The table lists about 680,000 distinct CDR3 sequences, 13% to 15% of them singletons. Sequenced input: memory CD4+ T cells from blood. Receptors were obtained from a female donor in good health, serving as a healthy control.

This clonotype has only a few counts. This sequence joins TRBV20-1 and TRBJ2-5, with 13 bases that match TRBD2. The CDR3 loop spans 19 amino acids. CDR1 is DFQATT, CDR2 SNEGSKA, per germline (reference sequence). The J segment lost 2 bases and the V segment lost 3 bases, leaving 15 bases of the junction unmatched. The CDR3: CSARTPWGGGLAGQETQYF. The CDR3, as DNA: TGCAGTGCTAGGACCCCATGGGGGGGGGGACTAGCGGGACAAGAGACCCAGTACTTC.

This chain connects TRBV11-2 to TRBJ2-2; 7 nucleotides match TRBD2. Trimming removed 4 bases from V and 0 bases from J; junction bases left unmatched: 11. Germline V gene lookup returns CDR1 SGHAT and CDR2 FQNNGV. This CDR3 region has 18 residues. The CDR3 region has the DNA TGTGCCAGCAGCTCTCGACTAGCAAGCCTCGCGAACACCGGGGAGCTGTTTTTT. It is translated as CASSSRLASLANTGELFF. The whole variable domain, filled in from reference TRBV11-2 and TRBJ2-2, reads EAGVAQSPRYKIIEKRQSVAFWCNPISGHATLYWYQQILGQGPKLLIQFQNNGVVDDSQLPKDRFSAERLKGVDSTLKIQPAKLEDSAVYLCASSSRLASLANTGELFFGEGSRLTVL.